The present T cell receptor (beta chain) was sequenced within a study of blood T cell repertoires in COVID-19. The method was immunoSEQ multiplex PCR; TCRdb's version includes in-frame clones alone and lacks a portion of them. The table includes 70,000 to 95,000 clones, roughly nine tenths detected once. Germline V gene lookup returns CDR1 MGHRA and CDR2 YSYEKL. This CDR3 is 15 amino acids long. Trimming left V 2 bases short and J 6 bases short, with 13 bases between. The sequencing input was peripheral blood. The sequence was collected from a man aged 45-65 years with COVID-19, enrolled during active disease. The chain employs TRBV4-1 and TRBJ2-2, with no clear D. In DNA, the CDR3 is TGCGCCAGCAGCCAAATTCCCGAGATGGCCGGGGAGCTGTTTTTT. Protein sequence: CASSQIPEMAGELFF.